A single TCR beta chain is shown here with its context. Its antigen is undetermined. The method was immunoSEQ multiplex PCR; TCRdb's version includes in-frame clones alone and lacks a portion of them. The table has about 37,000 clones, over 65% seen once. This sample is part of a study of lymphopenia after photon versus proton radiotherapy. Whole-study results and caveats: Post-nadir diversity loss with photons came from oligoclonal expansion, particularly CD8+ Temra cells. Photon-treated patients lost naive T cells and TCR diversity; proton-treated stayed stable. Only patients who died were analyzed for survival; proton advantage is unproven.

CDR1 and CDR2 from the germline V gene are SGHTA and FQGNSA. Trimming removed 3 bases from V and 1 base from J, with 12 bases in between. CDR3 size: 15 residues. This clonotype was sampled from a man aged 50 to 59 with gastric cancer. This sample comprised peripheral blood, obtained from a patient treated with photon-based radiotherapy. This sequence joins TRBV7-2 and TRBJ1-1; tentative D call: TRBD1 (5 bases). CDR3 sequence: CASSLRRGQNTEAFF. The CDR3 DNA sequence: TGTGCCAGCAGCTTGCGTAGGGGTCAGAACACTGAAGCTTTCTTT.